This TCR beta chain was obtained from a study of beta chain features in type 1 diabetes. Findings of the study overall: Naive, central memory and regulatory TCRB repertoires appeared more similar among patients than healthy donors. TCRB CDR3s were moderately but significantly shorter in Type 1 diabetes patients in all four CD4+ subsets.

The entirety of the isolated RNA underwent reverse transcription, so expressed TCRB transcripts were sequenced. The method was immunoSEQ multiplex PCR; TCRdb's version includes in-frame clones alone and lacks a portion of them. The data show hundreds of thousands of clones, with 11% to 15% seen just once and nearly 0.04% held by the top ten. CDR3 length: 15 amino acids. The V and J ends lost 8 bases and 6 bases, in that order; junction bases with no gene match: 13. Germline loops: CDR1 MNHNY, CDR2 SVGAGI (reference sequence). Purity exceeding 95% was reached by all sorted populations. There are a few counts of this clone. As yet, its antigen is unknown.

The chain has TRBV6-6 and TRBJ2-7; 10 positions match TRBD2. Sample: naive CD4+ T cells from blood. This receptor was obtained from a man between 18 and 29 years old with type 1 diabetes. For the CDR3, the DNA is TGTGCCAGCCGAGAGAAGCGGGAGGGCCTCGGCGAGCAGTACTTC. Protein product: CASREKREGLGEQYF.